This TCR beta chain was recorded in a study of T-cell reconstitution after alpha-beta-depleted transplantation in children. This clonotype was detected a few times. Preparation of the TCRbeta library used unique molecular identifiers. TCRdb independently ran MiXCR on the PCR reads; one entry per CDR3 protein. Seen here are approximately 350,000 distinct CDR3 sequences, about a tenth observed once, and the top ten hold 2.4%. V was trimmed by 2 bases and J by 7 bases, leaving 12 bases between them. Per the germline V gene, CDR1 is SGHVS and CDR2 is FNYEAQ. The CDR3 is made up of 15 amino acids. The chain couples TRBV7-6 to TRBJ1-6, with D hard to call. Sequenced material: PBMCs from the stem cell graft donor, taken from the stem cell graft. This clonotype was sampled from a human donor who donated a stem cell graft to a child with acute lymphoblastic leukemia. CDR3 coding DNA: TGTGCCAGCAGCTTAATCGGGCAGAGCAATTCACCCCTCCACTTT. This gives the protein CASSLIGQSNSPLHF. The whole variable domain, remainder taken from reference TRBV7-6 and TRBJ1-6, is GAGVSQSPRYKVTKRGQDVALRCDPISGHVSLYWYRQALGQGPEFLTYFNYEAQQDKSGLPNDRFSAERPEGSISTLTIQRTEQRDSAMYRCASSLIGQSNSPLHFGNGTRLTVT.